This is a list of T cell receptor beta chains from one sample in a study of shared T cell receptors in the human thymus. Clones were sequenced by immunoSEQ multiplex PCR, and TCRdb holds only the in-frame ones, with some missing. The profile shows 720,000 or so clones, 70% to 90% of them singletons. These data were also filed under a second study, of human thymus T cells.

The sequenced sample consisted of thymocytes. These receptors all come from a girl under three years old with a congenital heart defect. CDR3s include the opening cysteine and the closing phenylalanine or tryptophan. The order of the fields is J gene, CDR3 length, clone size, V gene, D gene, CDR3 DNA, CDR3 protein. The D gene is left open where the match is weak. The size of a clone is reported for some rows only, either as once, few or many, or as a class for expanded clones.

J gene: TRBJ2-4
CDR3 length: 16
clone size: NA
V gene: TRBV4-3
D gene: TRBD1
CDR3 DNA: TGCGCCAGCAGCCCACAGACAGGGGTAGCCAAAAACATTCAGTACTTC
CDR3 protein: CASSPQTGVAKNIQYF

J gene: TRBJ1-4
CDR3 length: 13
clone size: NA
V gene: TRBV29-1
D gene: TRBD1
CDR3 DNA: TGCAGCGGCCTGACAGGGGGGGATGAAAAACTGTTTTTT
CDR3 protein: CSGLTGGDEKLFF

J gene: TRBJ2-2
CDR3 length: 16
clone size: NA
V gene: TRBV19
D gene: NA
CDR3 DNA: TGTGCCAGTATGAAGGGGCAGGGGTCTTTAACCGGGGAGCTGTTTTTT
CDR3 protein: CASMKGQGSLTGELFF

J gene: TRBJ2-7
CDR3 length: 18
clone size: NA
V gene: TRBV28
D gene: TRBD1
CDR3 DNA: TGTGCCAGCAGTTGGAATAATACTGGGACAGGGGGCAACTACGAGCAGTACTTC
CDR3 protein: CASSWNNTGTGGNYEQYF

J gene: TRBJ2-7
CDR3 length: 15
clone size: NA
V gene: TRBV7-6
D gene: NA
CDR3 DNA: TGTGCCAGCAGCTTACGACCCGGGTCGGCCTACGAGCAGTACTTC
CDR3 protein: CASSLRPGSAYEQYF

J gene: TRBJ1-5
CDR3 length: 15
clone size: NA
V gene: TRBV11-2
D gene: NA
CDR3 DNA: TGTGCCAGCAGCCTTCAGGGTAGGAGCAATCAGCCCCAGCATTTT
CDR3 protein: CASSLQGRSNQPQHF

J gene: TRBJ1-2
CDR3 length: 16
clone size: NA
V gene: TRBV9
D gene: TRBD1
CDR3 DNA: TGTGCCAGCAGCCCCTACCCTACGACAGGGTCGAAAGGCTACACCTTC
CDR3 protein: CASSPYPTTGSKGYTF

J gene: TRBJ2-7
CDR3 length: 15
clone size: NA
V gene: TRBV6-5
D gene: TRBD1
CDR3 DNA: TGTGCCAGCAGCTTCCGACAGGGTGGGCCCTACGAGCAGTACTTC
CDR3 protein: CASSFRQGGPYEQYF

J gene: TRBJ1-5
CDR3 length: 16
clone size: NA
V gene: TRBV19
D gene: TRBD1
CDR3 DNA: TGTGCCAGTAGTGATTATGACAGGGGGTTTGGACAGCCCCAGCATTTT
CDR3 protein: CASSDYDRGFGQPQHF

J gene: TRBJ1-2
CDR3 length: 16
clone size: NA
V gene: TRBV14
D gene: NA
CDR3 DNA: TGTGCCAGCAGCCAAGATGTAGGAGCTACAACGTCTGGCTACACCTTC
CDR3 protein: CASSQDVGATTSGYTF

J gene: TRBJ1-5
CDR3 length: 12
clone size: NA
V gene: TRBV6-1
D gene: NA
CDR3 DNA: TGTGCCAGCAGTGATAGAAACAGCCCCCAGCATTTT
CDR3 protein: CASSDRNSPQHF

J gene: TRBJ2-2
CDR3 length: 13
clone size: NA
V gene: TRBV7-9
D gene: NA
CDR3 DNA: TGTGCCAGCAGTTTAGGGGCAACCGGGGAGCTGTTTTTT
CDR3 protein: CASSLGATGELFF

J gene: TRBJ2-5
CDR3 length: 18
clone size: NA
V gene: TRBV5-5
D gene: TRBD1
CDR3 DNA: TGTGCCAGCAGCTTGGCGGGACAGGGAAATATATCGTCGGAGACCCAGTACTTC
CDR3 protein: CASSLAGQGNISSETQYF

J gene: TRBJ2-7
CDR3 length: 15
clone size: NA
V gene: TRBV7-9
D gene: NA
CDR3 DNA: TGTGCCAGCAGCCCCGGCAGGGACTGGGTCTACGAGCAGTACTTC
CDR3 protein: CASSPGRDWVYEQYF

J gene: TRBJ1-1
CDR3 length: 14
clone size: NA
V gene: TRBV5-6
D gene: NA
CDR3 DNA: TGTGCCAGCAGCTCCATTCAGGGGTACACTGAAGCTTTCTTT
CDR3 protein: CASSSIQGYTEAFF

J gene: TRBJ2-3
CDR3 length: 17
clone size: NA
V gene: TRBV9
D gene: TRBD1
CDR3 DNA: TGTGCCAGCAGCGCAGACTCAGGGGGCCCGGGCACAGATACGCAGTATTTT
CDR3 protein: CASSADSGGPGTDTQYF

J gene: TRBJ1-3
CDR3 length: 15
clone size: NA
V gene: TRBV7-9
D gene: TRBD1
CDR3 DNA: TGTGCCAGCAGCCTCGACAGGGCGTATGGAAACACCATATATTTT
CDR3 protein: CASSLDRAYGNTIYF

J gene: TRBJ1-4
CDR3 length: 20
clone size: NA
V gene: TRBV13
D gene: TRBD1
CDR3 DNA: TGTGCCAGCAGCTCCCTACAGCTGACAGGGGATTTTGCAACTAATGAAAAACTGTTTTTT
CDR3 protein: CASSSLQLTGDFATNEKLFF

J gene: TRBJ2-3
CDR3 length: 19
clone size: NA
V gene: TRBV6-1
D gene: TRBD1
CDR3 DNA: TGTGCCAGCAGTGAAGGCACAGGGGAGACTATCCCTAGCACAGATACGCAGTATTTT
CDR3 protein: CASSEGTGETIPSTDTQYF

J gene: TRBJ1-1
CDR3 length: 23
clone size: once
V gene: TRBV19
D gene: TRBD1
CDR3 DNA: TGTGCCAGTAGCCCCCACAGGGGTGGCCCTCACTCGACCACGCGTCTTTGCTTCACTGAAGCTTTCTTT
CDR3 protein: CASSPHRGGPHSTTRLCFTEAFF

J gene: TRBJ1-1
CDR3 length: 16
clone size: once
V gene: TRBV19
D gene: TRBD1
CDR3 DNA: TGTGCCAGTAGTACAGACGCCGGGACAGGAAACACTGAAGCTTTCTTT
CDR3 protein: CASSTDAGTGNTEAFF

J gene: TRBJ2-7
CDR3 length: 15
clone size: once
V gene: TRBV10-3
D gene: NA
CDR3 DNA: TGTGCCATCGGTAGTCCCAAACAGAAGATATACGAGCAGTACTTC
CDR3 protein: CAIGSPKQKIYEQYF

J gene: TRBJ2-1
CDR3 length: 14
clone size: NA
V gene: TRBV7-9
D gene: NA
CDR3 DNA: TGTGCCAGCAGCTTAGGGGACAATTACAATGAGCAGTTCTTC
CDR3 protein: CASSLGDNYNEQFF

J gene: TRBJ1-4
CDR3 length: 14
clone size: once
V gene: TRBV29-1
D gene: NA
CDR3 DNA: TGCAGCGTTGCGGTGGACAGCGGTAATGAAAAACTGTTTTTT
CDR3 protein: CSVAVDSGNEKLFF

J gene: TRBJ1-2
CDR3 length: 14
clone size: NA
V gene: TRBV28
D gene: TRBD1
CDR3 DNA: TGTGCCTGCCTGAGCCGACAGGGCGACTATGGCTACACCTTC
CDR3 protein: CACLSRQGDYGYTF

J gene: TRBJ1-1
CDR3 length: 13
clone size: NA
V gene: TRBV27
D gene: NA
CDR3 DNA: TGTGCCAGCAGTTTAGCAGAGAACACTGAAGCTTTCTTT
CDR3 protein: CASSLAENTEAFF

J gene: TRBJ1-2
CDR3 length: 14
clone size: NA
V gene: TRBV9
D gene: NA
CDR3 DNA: TGTGCCAGCAGCGTAGACCCGAGCGGGCATGGCTACACCTTC
CDR3 protein: CASSVDPSGHGYTF

J gene: TRBJ2-7
CDR3 length: 20
clone size: NA
V gene: TRBV5-3
D gene: NA
CDR3 DNA: TGTGCCAGAAGCCTTTTATGCGTTGCAGGGGCCGCGGCCGAAGGTTACGAGCAGTACTTC
CDR3 protein: CARSLLCVAGAAAEGYEQYF

J gene: TRBJ1-6
CDR3 length: 14
clone size: NA
V gene: TRBV10-2
D gene: NA
CDR3 DNA: TGCGCCAGCAGTGAGGGTCAGGCGCAGCCACCCCTCCACTTT
CDR3 protein: CASSEGQAQPPLHF

J gene: TRBJ1-2
CDR3 length: 15
clone size: NA
V gene: TRBV27
D gene: NA
CDR3 DNA: TGTGCCAGCAGTTTATCGACGGGCAGGGGCCATGGCTACACCTTC
CDR3 protein: CASSLSTGRGHGYTF

J gene: TRBJ2-7
CDR3 length: 18
clone size: NA
V gene: TRBV4-3
D gene: NA
CDR3 DNA: TGCGCCAGCAGCCATATATTGGGAGAAGACAGGAGCTCCTACGAGCAGTACTTC
CDR3 protein: CASSHILGEDRSSYEQYF

J gene: TRBJ1-1
CDR3 length: 14
clone size: NA
V gene: TRBV7-2
D gene: NA
CDR3 DNA: TGTGCCAGCAGCATCGCACAGGGTGGCACTGAAGCTTTCTTT
CDR3 protein: CASSIAQGGTEAFF

J gene: TRBJ1-2
CDR3 length: 14
clone size: few
V gene: TRBV28
D gene: TRBD1
CDR3 DNA: TGTGCCAGCAGGACACACAGGGGATCCTATGGCTACACCTTC
CDR3 protein: CASRTHRGSYGYTF

J gene: TRBJ2-5
CDR3 length: 13
clone size: NA
V gene: TRBV5-6
D gene: NA
CDR3 DNA: TGTGCCAGCAGCTGGGGGGTTGGAGAGACCCAGTACTTC
CDR3 protein: CASSWGVGETQYF

J gene: TRBJ2-6
CDR3 length: 18
clone size: NA
V gene: TRBV30
D gene: TRBD1
CDR3 DNA: TGTGCCTCAAAACAACAGGGGGCCCAAGACCCTGGGGCCAACGTCCTGACTTTC
CDR3 protein: CASKQQGAQDPGANVLTF

J gene: TRBJ1-2
CDR3 length: 16
clone size: NA
V gene: TRBV6-1
D gene: NA
CDR3 DNA: TGTGCCAGCAGTGAATTTGGGGGCGGGGGTGCTGGGGGCTACACCTTC
CDR3 protein: CASSEFGGGGAGGYTF

J gene: TRBJ2-3
CDR3 length: 15
clone size: NA
V gene: TRBV11-2
D gene: TRBD2
CDR3 DNA: TGTGCCAGCCTGACTAGCGGGGGGAGCACAGATACGCAGTATTTT
CDR3 protein: CASLTSGGSTDTQYF

J gene: TRBJ1-5
CDR3 length: 15
clone size: NA
V gene: TRBV6-1
D gene: NA
CDR3 DNA: TGTGCCAGCAGTGAGAAGCGGGGGCCGGGTCAGCCCCAGCATTTT
CDR3 protein: CASSEKRGPGQPQHF

J gene: TRBJ2-7
CDR3 length: 11
clone size: few
V gene: TRBV28
D gene: NA
CDR3 DNA: TGTGCCAGCCGGAGCTCCTACGAGCAGTACTTC
CDR3 protein: CASRSSYEQYF

J gene: TRBJ1-1
CDR3 length: 12
clone size: NA
V gene: TRBV5-1
D gene: NA
CDR3 DNA: TGCGCCACCATACTTGCGTCAGGTGAAGCTTTCTTT
CDR3 protein: CATILASGEAFF

J gene: TRBJ1-1
CDR3 length: 16
clone size: NA
V gene: TRBV6-6
D gene: TRBD1
CDR3 DNA: TGTGCCAGCACCAGGATAAGACAGGGAGGGAACACTGAAGCTTTCTTT
CDR3 protein: CASTRIRQGGNTEAFF

J gene: TRBJ1-1
CDR3 length: 15
clone size: NA
V gene: TRBV11-2
D gene: NA
CDR3 DNA: TGTGCCAGCAGCCCCCCGAGGGCGCTGAACACTGAAGCTTTCTTT
CDR3 protein: CASSPPRALNTEAFF

J gene: TRBJ1-4
CDR3 length: 19
clone size: NA
V gene: TRBV5-8
D gene: TRBD1
CDR3 DNA: TGTGCCAGCAGCTTCCGGGACAGGGGGCAAAATCGGACTAATGAAAAACTGTTTTTT
CDR3 protein: CASSFRDRGQNRTNEKLFF

J gene: TRBJ1-1
CDR3 length: 12
clone size: NA
V gene: TRBV5-1
D gene: NA
CDR3 DNA: TGCGCCAGCAGCTTGCGGGGGGAGCTCGCTTTCTTT
CDR3 protein: CASSLRGELAFF

J gene: TRBJ1-2
CDR3 length: 14
clone size: NA
V gene: TRBV19
D gene: NA
CDR3 DNA: TGTGCCAGTAGTATCATCGGGACACAATCCGGCTACACCTTC
CDR3 protein: CASSIIGTQSGYTF

J gene: TRBJ1-3
CDR3 length: 16
clone size: NA
V gene: TRBV4-1
D gene: NA
CDR3 DNA: TGCGCCAGCAGCCAAGAAGGCAGGATCGCTGGAAACACCATATATTTT
CDR3 protein: CASSQEGRIAGNTIYF

J gene: TRBJ1-5
CDR3 length: 17
clone size: once
V gene: TRBV18
D gene: NA
CDR3 DNA: TGTGCCAGCTCACATTCCGCTCGGAAGGGGGGCAATCAGCCCCAGCATTTT
CDR3 protein: CASSHSARKGGNQPQHF

J gene: TRBJ2-1
CDR3 length: 11
clone size: once
V gene: TRBV6-6
D gene: NA
CDR3 DNA: TGTGCCAGCAGTGACAGACGTGAGCAGTTCTTC
CDR3 protein: CASSDRREQFF

J gene: TRBJ1-1
CDR3 length: 17
clone size: once
V gene: TRBV7-6
D gene: TRBD1
CDR3 DNA: TGTGCCAGCAGCGCCCGGGACAGGGGTAAAGGGAACACTGAAGCTTTCTTT
CDR3 protein: CASSARDRGKGNTEAFF

J gene: TRBJ2-5
CDR3 length: 15
clone size: NA
V gene: TRBV19
D gene: NA
CDR3 DNA: TGTGCCAGTAGTTTCTGTCCGGACACACGGAACTCCCCGGACTTC
CDR3 protein: CASSFCPDTRNSPDF

J gene: TRBJ1-5
CDR3 length: 16
clone size: NA
V gene: TRBV6-6
D gene: TRBD1
CDR3 DNA: TGTGCCAGCAGCAGGGCCGGGACAGCCGCCTCTCAGCCCCAGCATTTT
CDR3 protein: CASSRAGTAASQPQHF

J gene: TRBJ1-2
CDR3 length: 19
clone size: NA
V gene: TRBV15
D gene: TRBD1
CDR3 DNA: TGTGCCACCAGCAGACTATACCCCGGGACAGGAGCCCCCTTCTATGGCTACACCTTC
CDR3 protein: CATSRLYPGTGAPFYGYTF

J gene: TRBJ2-7
CDR3 length: 14
clone size: NA
V gene: TRBV5-5
D gene: TRBD1
CDR3 DNA: TGTGCCAGCAGCAGCGACAGGGGGCCCTACGAGCAGTACTTC
CDR3 protein: CASSSDRGPYEQYF

J gene: TRBJ1-2
CDR3 length: 16
clone size: once
V gene: TRBV7-2
D gene: TRBD1
CDR3 DNA: TGTGCCAGCAGCCCGGAAGGGTTGGGGACAGCCGATGGCTACACCTTC
CDR3 protein: CASSPEGLGTADGYTF

J gene: TRBJ1-2
CDR3 length: 16
clone size: few
V gene: TRBV19
D gene: NA
CDR3 DNA: TGTGCCAGTAGCCTTTTGCCGGGAGGGGACTGCTATGGCTACACCTTC
CDR3 protein: CASSLLPGGDCYGYTF

J gene: TRBJ1-1
CDR3 length: 15
clone size: few
V gene: TRBV30
D gene: TRBD1
CDR3 DNA: TGTGCCTGGAGTGTGATGGACAGGTCGGACACTGAAGCTTTCTTT
CDR3 protein: CAWSVMDRSDTEAFF

J gene: TRBJ2-7
CDR3 length: 13
clone size: NA
V gene: TRBV5-6
D gene: NA
CDR3 DNA: TGTGCCAGCAGCTTCGCAGGGAAGGATGAGCAGTACTTC
CDR3 protein: CASSFAGKDEQYF

J gene: TRBJ2-7
CDR3 length: 16
clone size: few
V gene: TRBV5-1
D gene: NA
CDR3 DNA: TGCGCCAGCAGCTTGCGGGGTGACGAAAGCTCCTACGAGCAGTACTTC
CDR3 protein: CASSLRGDESSYEQYF

J gene: TRBJ2-5
CDR3 length: 15
clone size: NA
V gene: TRBV2
D gene: TRBD2
CDR3 DNA: TGTGCCAGCACGGAAACGGGGGGAGGTGGGGAGACCCAGTACTTC
CDR3 protein: CASTETGGGGETQYF

J gene: TRBJ2-5
CDR3 length: 17
clone size: NA
V gene: TRBV7-6
D gene: TRBD2
CDR3 DNA: TGTGCCAGCAGCTTATTGGCTAGCGGGGGGTCTCAAGAGACCCAGTACTTC
CDR3 protein: CASSLLASGGSQETQYF